One sample yielded the 28 T cell receptor beta chains listed below, sequenced in a study of blood T cell repertoires in COVID-19. Profiling relied on immunoSEQ multiplex PCR, and the TCRdb table lists in-frame clones only, not all of them. The sample includes 250,000 to 300,000 clones, around nine tenths seen only once; the top ten take roughly 2.1%. The specimen sequenced was peripheral blood. All receptors derive from a man aged 50-60 years with acute or convalescent COVID-19.

The gene calls are TRBV12-3 or TRBV12-4 and TRBJ1-2, with no clear D. The V gene lost 3 bases and the J gene lost 8 bases, with 13 bases spanning the gap. The CDR3 loop spans 13 amino acids. For the CDR3, the DNA is TGTGCCAGCAGTTTGGGCGGGTCGCGGGGCTACACCTTC. Translated: CASSLGGSRGYTF.

Only one count was recorded for this clone. The chain joins TRBV30 to TRBJ1-5; D gene ambiguous. CDR3 length: 14 amino acids. Trimming left V 3 bases short and J 5 bases short, with 14 bases between. In germline, CDR1 is GTSNPN, CDR2 SVGIG (reference sequence). In DNA, the CDR3 is TGTGCCTGGAGCCAGGATAGTATGGATCAGCCCCAGCATTTT. Its translation: CAWSQDSMDQPQHF.

The chain uses TRBV7-9 and TRBJ1-5; 8 bases are a match to TRBD1. V shed 5 bases, J shed 7 bases, and the junction held 10 bases outside the gene matches. CDR1 is SEHNR and CDR2 is FQNEAQ in the germline V gene (reference sequence). The CDR3 spans 15 residues. The CDR3 coding sequence is TGTGCCAGCAGCAAAGGGGGGGCAGGGGGCCAGCCCCAGCATTTT. Translating it yields CASSKGGAGGQPQHF. Full variable domain (outside the CDR3, taken from reference TRBV7-9 and TRBJ1-5): DTGVSQNPRHKITKRGQNVTFRCDPISEHNRLYWYRQTLGQGPEFLTYFQNEAQLEKSRLLSDRFSAERPKGSFSTLEIQRTEQGDSAMYLCASSKGGAGGQPQHFGDGTRLSIL.

The chain employs TRBV5-4 and TRBJ2-5; 9 bases align to TRBD2. The CDR3 length is 16 residues. The ends lost 0 bases at V and 3 bases at J; junction bases unmatched: 6. Looked up from germline, CDR1 is SGHNT and CDR2 is YYREEE (reference sequence). CDR3 sequence reads: CASSLVRGGLEETQYF. CDR3 DNA: TGTGCCAGCAGCTTGGTGCGGGGGGGTTTGGAAGAGACCCAGTACTTC.

The chain has TRBV6-6 and TRBJ2-7; 10 bases map to TRBD1. The CDR3 is 15 amino acids. The germline CDR1 and CDR2 sequences are MNHNY and SVGAGI (reference sequence). V trimming: 2 bases; J trimming: 7 bases; junction bases outside the gene matches: 8. The CDR3 region has the DNA TGTGCCAGCAGTTACAGGGACAGGGGTTTGGGGGAGCAGTACTTC. Its translation is CASSYRDRGLGEQYF.

The rearrangement joins TRBV7-3 to TRBJ1-6, with D possibly being TRBD1 (6 bases). Germline values: CDR1 SGHTA, CDR2 FQGTGA. The CDR3 is made up of 15 amino acids. V was shortened by 1 base and J by 7 bases, with 11 bases between the two germline ends. The CDR3 here is CASSLNAGENSPLHF. In nucleotides, the CDR3 is TGTGCCAGCAGCTTAAATGCAGGGGAAAATTCACCCCTCCACTTT.

The V gene is TRBV27, the J gene TRBJ2-2, with 8 bases matching TRBD1. Germline V CDR1 and CDR2: MNHEY, SMNVEV (reference sequence). The CDR3 spans 16 residues. V shed 8 bases, J shed 7 bases, and the junction held 15 bases outside the gene matches. The CDR3 region is CASPTEEDRAGGELFF. CDR3 DNA sequence: TGTGCCAGCCCCACTGAGGAGGACAGGGCTGGCGGGGAGCTGTTTTTT.

This chain joins TRBV29-1 and TRBJ2-5; the match to TRBD2 covers 7 bases. The J segment lost 1 base and the V segment lost 7 bases, leaving 6 bases of the junction unmatched. The CDR3 totals 13 residues. Germline lookup yields CDR1 SQVTM and CDR2 ANQGSEA. CDR3 coding DNA: TGCAGCGCCATGACTAGCTCCCAAGAGACCCAGTACTTC. The encoded protein is CSAMTSSQETQYF.

The V call is TRBV30, the J call TRBJ1-3; D unclear. The germline V and J ends were trimmed by 2 bases and 0 bases, with 5 bases remaining between them. The CDR3 totals 13 residues. The germline V gene encodes CDR1 GTSNPN and CDR2 SVGIG (reference sequence). For the CDR3, the DNA is TGTGCCTGGAGTTACAGCTCTGGAAACACCATATATTTT. Translating it yields CAWSYSSGNTIYF.

V is TRBV29-1 and J is TRBJ2-5, with 8 positions matching TRBD2. Germline CDR1 reads SQVTM; CDR2 reads ANQGSEA. V shed 4 bases, J shed 7 bases, and the junction held 5 bases outside the gene matches. The CDR3 length is 12 residues. The CDR3: CSVAGGVGTQYF. The CDR3 nucleotides are TGCAGCGTTGCGGGAGGGGTGGGGACCCAGTACTTC. The whole variable domain, remainder taken from reference TRBV29-1 and TRBJ2-5, is SAVISQKPSRDICQRGTSLTIQCQVDSQVTMMFWYRQQPGQSLTLIATANQGSEATYESGFVIDKFPISRPNLTFSTLTVSNMSPEDSSIYLCSVAGGVGTQYFGPGTRLLVL.

V usage is TRBV30 and J usage is TRBJ1-1, with no clear D. V lost 5 bases to trimming and J lost 5 bases, with 6 bases between them. This CDR3 has 10 amino acids. Looked up from germline, CDR1 is GTSNPN and CDR2 is SVGIG (reference sequence). CDR3 region: CAWSGTEAFF. The CDR3 bases are TGTGCCTGGTCCGGGACTGAAGCTTTCTTT.

The chain combines TRBV15 with TRBJ2-7, with D possibly matching TRBD1 (5 bases). The CDR3 loop spans 14 amino acids. Germline values: CDR1 LNHNV, CDR2 YYDKDF (reference sequence). V gave up 5 bases and J gave up 2 bases, with 13 bases separating them. CDR3 sequence reads: CATSPNLGPYEQYF. The DNA for the CDR3 is TGTGCCACCAGCCCTAACTTGGGGCCCTACGAGCAGTACTTC.

The genes are TRBV3-1 (or the pseudogene TRBV3-2) and TRBJ2-2, with D uncertain. V was trimmed by 7 bases and J by 1 base, leaving 10 bases between them. The CDR3 has 14 amino acids. The V gene's germline CDR1 is LGHDT and CDR2 YNNKEL (reference sequence). The CDR3 sequence is CASMPGQNTGELFF. In nucleotides, the CDR3 is TGTGCCAGCATGCCAGGCCAGAACACCGGGGAGCTGTTTTTT.

V and J are TRBV5-1 and TRBJ2-1; TRBD2 agrees at 13 bases. Unmatched junction bases numbered 1, after V lost 0 bases and J lost 4 bases. This CDR3 has 16 residues. Germline loops: CDR1 SGHRS, CDR2 YFSETQ. The CDR3: CASSLVTSGGYNEQFF. DNA for the CDR3: TGCGCCAGCAGCTTGGTGACTAGCGGGGGGTACAATGAGCAGTTCTTC.

The chain carries TRBV19 and TRBJ2-5; perhaps TRBD2 as D (5 bases). The germline V and J ends were trimmed by 5 bases and 2 bases, with 21 bases remaining between them. This CDR3 contains 17 residues. Germline CDR1 LNHDA, CDR2 SQIVND (reference sequence). As DNA, the CDR3 is TGTGCCAGTAGTCTCTTGTCCGGAGGAGCCCCGCAAGAGACCCAGTACTTC. It is translated as CASSLLSGGAPQETQYF.

The rearrangement links TRBV6-5 to TRBJ1-1; D is unresolved. Germline V gives CDR1 MNHEY, CDR2 SVGAGI. The CDR3 is 14 residues long. V lost 7 bases to trimming and J lost 1 base, with 13 bases between them. This chain's CDR3 is CASISWAQNTEAFF. The CDR3 nucleotides are TGTGCCAGCATATCTTGGGCCCAGAACACTGAAGCTTTCTTT.

This chain links TRBV10-1 with TRBJ2-1; TRBD2 might be the D (6 bases). This CDR3 is built from 17 residues. Looked up from germline, CDR1 is WNHNN and CDR2 is SYGVQD (reference sequence). V lost 4 bases and J lost 0, with 16 bases in between. The CDR3 protein is CASSATTGLTSYNEQFF. The CDR3 bases are TGCGCCAGCAGTGCTACGACGGGACTCACCTCCTACAATGAGCAGTTCTTC.

This chain uses TRBV6-5 with TRBJ2-6; D perhaps matches TRBD2 (5 bases). CDR3 length: 16 residues. Trimming removed 0 bases from V and 1 base from J, with 7 bases in between. Germline V gene lookup returns CDR1 MNHEY and CDR2 SVGAGI. Written as DNA, the CDR3 is TGTGCCAGCAGTTACTCGAGGGTTTCTGGGGCCAACGTCCTGACTTTC. This codes for CASSYSRVSGANVLTF.

V gene TRBV5-1 combines with J gene TRBJ1-1; possible D gene TRBD1, 6 bases. Trimming left V 0 bases short and J 5 bases short, with 8 bases between. Germline CDR1 is SGHRS and CDR2 is YFSETQ. This CDR3 contains 13 residues. CDR3 residues: CASSLDRVTEAFF. In DNA form, the CDR3 reads TGCGCCAGCAGCTTGGACAGGGTTACTGAAGCTTTCTTT.

The gene calls are TRBV7-9 and TRBJ1-4; D call uncertain. The V end was cut by 5 bases, the J end by 3 bases, with 10 bases between. Germline V lookup: CDR1 SEHNR, CDR2 FQNEAQ (reference sequence). There are 14 residues in the CDR3. DNA for the CDR3: TGTGCCAGCAGCCTCCCGGGATCTAATGAAAAACTGTTTTTT. It codes for CASSLPGSNEKLFF.

The CDR3 loop is CASSPAGQGSLNEQFF. DNA of the CDR3: TGTGCCAGCAGCCCCGCGGGACAGGGGTCGTTAAATGAGCAGTTCTTC. The V call is TRBV5-6, the J call TRBJ2-1; 10 bases are shared with TRBD1. Unmatched junction bases numbered 11, after V lost 4 bases and J lost 7 bases. Germline V gives CDR1 SGHDT, CDR2 YYEEEE. CDR3 length: 16 residues. The complete variable domain, with remaining parts taken from reference TRBV5-6 and TRBJ2-1, reads DAGVTQSPTHLIKTRGQQVTLRCSPKSGHDTVSWYQQALGQGPQFIFQYYEEEERQRGNFPDRFSGHQFPNYSSELNVNALLLGDSALYLCASSPAGQGSLNEQFFGPGTRLTVL.

The gene calls are TRBV5-1 and TRBJ2-5, with 7 bases fitting TRBD2. The CDR3 is 14 amino acids. The ends lost 3 bases at V and 0 bases at J; junction bases unmatched: 2. From germline, CDR1 is SGHRS and CDR2 YFSETQ. CDR3 sequence (DNA): TGCGCCAGCAGCTGGGAGGGGTACCAAGAGACCCAGTACTTC. Translation: CASSWEGYQETQYF.

The V and J genes are TRBV7-9 and TRBJ2-6, with no clear D. V lost 3 bases, J lost 0 bases, and 6 bases lay in between. Germline V gene sequence: CDR1 SEHNR, CDR2 FQNEAQ (reference sequence). The CDR3 extends over 15 amino acids. The CDR3 DNA is TGTGCCAGCAGCTTGTCCTTCTCTGGGGCCAACGTCCTGACTTTC. Translated: CASSLSFSGANVLTF.

The rearrangement joins TRBV6-5 to TRBJ2-6, with a tentative D call TRBD1 (6 bases). The germline gives CDR1 MNHEY, CDR2 SVGAGI. With 7 bases removed from V and 4 bases from J, the gap between germline ends came to 14 bases. The CDR3 sequence is 15 residues long. In nucleotides, the CDR3 is TGTGCCAGCACTCTAGGGGGATACGGGGCCAACGTCCTGACTTTC. This sequence encodes CASTLGGYGANVLTF.

The chain links TRBV5-1 to TRBJ2-7; 12 bases map to TRBD1. Trimming cost V 0 bases and J 4 bases; bases outside gene matches: 2. The CDR3 is 15 residues long. CDR1 is SGHRS and CDR2 is YFSETQ in the germline V gene. CDR3 sequence reads: CASSLEGQGAYEQYF. For the CDR3, the DNA is TGCGCCAGCAGCTTGGAGGGACAGGGGGCTTACGAGCAGTACTTC. Using reference TRBV5-1 and TRBJ2-7 for the parts outside the CDR3, the full variable domain is KAGVTQTPRYLIKTRGQQVTLSCSPISGHRSVSWYQQTPGQGLQFLFEYFSETQRNKGNFPGRFSGRQFSNSRSEMNVSTLELGDSALYLCASSLEGQGAYEQYFGPGTRLTVT.

CDR3 sequence (DNA): TGTGCCAGCAGACAGCAGGGAATGAACACTGAAGCTTTCTTT. This gives the protein CASRQQGMNTEAFF. V usage is TRBV3-1 (or the pseudogene TRBV3-2) and J usage is TRBJ1-1; the D gene is possibly TRBD1 (5 bases). The CDR3 runs 14 residues. Germline CDR1 reads LGHDT; CDR2 reads YNNKEL (reference sequence). V lost 6 bases and J 0 bases, leaving 11 bases between the germline ends.

The chain carries TRBV3-1 (or the pseudogene TRBV3-2) and TRBJ1-1, with D perhaps matching TRBD1 (6 bases). This CDR3 spans 14 amino acids. Germline CDR1 is LGHDT and CDR2 is YNNKEL (reference sequence). Trimming pared 0 bases from V and 5 bases from J, leaving 10 bases between. CDR3 region: CASSQDTGRTEAFF. CDR3 nucleotide sequence: TGTGCCAGCAGCCAAGATACAGGGAGAACTGAAGCTTTCTTT.

The V and J genes are TRBV10-1 and TRBJ1-2; D perhaps matches TRBD1 (6 bases). With 4 bases removed from V and 3 bases from J, the gap between germline ends came to 9 bases. The CDR3 spans 13 residues. Germline V gene data show CDR1 as WNHNN and CDR2 as SYGVQD (reference sequence). The CDR3 DNA reads TGCGCCAGCAGTGTCAGGGGAGACTATGGCTACACCTTC. Translation gives CASSVRGDYGYTF.